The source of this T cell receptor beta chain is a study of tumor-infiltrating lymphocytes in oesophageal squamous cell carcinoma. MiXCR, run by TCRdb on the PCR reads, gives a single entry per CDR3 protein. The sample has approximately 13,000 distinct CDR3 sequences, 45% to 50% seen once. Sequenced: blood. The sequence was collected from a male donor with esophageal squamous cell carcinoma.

The CDR3 sequence: CASSLAYGYTF. DNA for the CDR3: TGTGCCAGCAGCTTGGCCTATGGCTACACCTTC. The V and J genes are TRBV5-6 and TRBJ1-2; the D is unclear. Trimming shortened V by 0 bases and J by 4 bases, and 1 base separated the two germline ends. Germline lookup yields CDR1 SGHDT and CDR2 YYEEEE. The CDR3 extends over 11 amino acids.